This is a list of T cell receptor beta chains from one sample in a study of yellow fever vaccine responses in identical twins. One entry per CDR3 protein, called by TCRdb with MiXCR from the RT-PCR reads. The repertoire holds over a thousand distinct CDR3 sequences, with around 83% as singletons. The sequences come from T cells from blood (PBMCs), unsorted or a sorted subset (not recorded which), collected before or after yellow fever vaccination (not recorded which). The receptors originated from a young woman who received the yellow fever vaccine. Both conserved end residues are part of each CDR3. D genes are given only for firm matches. A clone size is listed for some rows: how often the clone was seen (once, few, many), or a class if it is expanded.

TRBJ2-2	NA	NA	TRBV4-2	TGTGCCAGCAGCCAAGATCATGACAGAGGAACCGGGGAGCTGTTTTTT	CASSQDHDRGTGELFF
TRBJ2-7	NA	TRBD2	TRBV10-3	TGTGCCATCACCAGAATTAGCGGGGCTTCCTACGAGCAGTACTTC	CAITRISGASYEQYF
TRBJ2-7	NA	TRBD1	TRBV28	TGTGCCAGCAGTTGGGGACAGGGGGTAAACGAGCAGTACTTC	CASSWGQGVNEQYF
TRBJ2-1	NA	TRBD2	TRBV6-2/TRBV6-3	TGTGCCAGCAGTGCGACTAGCGGGAGCTACAATGAGCAGTTCTTC	CASSATSGSYNEQFF
TRBJ2-7	NA	NA	TRBV20-1	TGCAGTGCTAGAGAAGCAGCATACTACGAGCAGTACTTC	CSAREAAYYEQYF
TRBJ2-1	NA	NA	TRBV29-1	TGCAGCGTCACGACACCGTTCCAGTTCTTC	CSVTTPFQFF
TRBJ1-5	NA	NA	TRBV2	TGTGCCAGCAGTGAAGCGGGCGGGAAGGGAAATCAGCCCCAGCATTTT	CASSEAGGKGNQPQHF
TRBJ2-3	NA	NA	TRBV10-1	TGCGCCAGCAGCGGGAGCCTCTCCACAGATACGCAGTATTTT	CASSGSLSTDTQYF
TRBJ2-3	NA	NA	TRBV7-1	TGTGCCAGCAGCCTTTTGGGGGGAGGAATCACAGATACGCAGTATTTT	CASSLLGGGITDTQYF
TRBJ2-1	NA	NA	TRBV6-1	TGTGCCAGCAGCATGGACGGCTACAATGAGCAGTTCTTC	CASSMDGYNEQFF
TRBJ1-1	NA	NA	TRBV11-1	TGTGCCAGCAGCTTAGCGGACAGTGAAGCTTTCTTT	CASSLADSEAFF
TRBJ2-1	NA	TRBD1	TRBV6-4	TGTGCCAGCAGTGACTCCGGGACAGGGGGGTGGAATGAGCAGTTCTTC	CASSDSGTGGWNEQFF
TRBJ1-1	NA	TRBD1	TRBV10-3	TGTGCCATCAGTGATTACACAGGGGGCTCGGTGAACACTGAAGCTTTCTTT	CAISDYTGGSVNTEAFF
TRBJ1-2	NA	NA	TRBV4-1	TGCGCCAGCAGCCAAGGATTGTGGGACTATGGCTACACCTTC	CASSQGLWDYGYTF
TRBJ2-6	NA	NA	TRBV11-1	TGTGCCAGCGCGGCCAACGTCCTGACTTTC	CASAANVLTF
TRBJ2-5	once	NA	TRBV7-6	TGTGCTAGCAGCTTAGTTGAGACCCAGTACTTC	CASSLVETQYF
TRBJ2-7	NA	NA	TRBV4-1	TGCGCCAGCAGCCAAGATGCCGGGAGCGCCTACGAGCAGTACTTC	CASSQDAGSAYEQYF
TRBJ2-7	NA	TRBD2	TRBV5-1	TGCGCCAGCAGGGTAACTAGCGGGAGCTACGAGCAGTACTTC	CASRVTSGSYEQYF
TRBJ1-1	NA	NA	TRBV6-2/TRBV6-3	TGTGCCAGCAGTTACTTTACAGGGTTGGGGACTGAAGCTTTCTTT	CASSYFTGLGTEAFF
TRBJ2-1	NA	NA	TRBV11-1	TGTGCCAGCAGCTTATCCGACAGAATTTACAATGAGCAGTTCTTC	CASSLSDRIYNEQFF
TRBJ1-1	few	TRBD1	TRBV10-3	TGTGCCATCAGTGCAGACAGGGCGTACACTGAAGCTTTCTTT	CAISADRAYTEAFF
TRBJ2-5	NA	NA	TRBV5-6	TGTGCCAGCAGCTCGACAGAGACCCAGTACTTC	CASSSTETQYF
TRBJ2-5	few	TRBD1	TRBV13	TGTGCCAGCAGACCTCGGACAGGGACGGAGACCCAGTACTTC	CASRPRTGTETQYF
TRBJ2-3	NA	NA	TRBV13	TGTGCCTCAGGGCAGGGGAGCACAGATACGCAGTATTTT	CASGQGSTDTQYF
TRBJ2-2	NA	NA	TRBV7-2	TGTGCCAGCAGCTTAGGGCAGCCGAACACCGGGGAGCTGTTTTTT	CASSLGQPNTGELFF
TRBJ2-7	NA	NA	TRBV4-2	TGTGCCAGCACCCCAAATAGAGGATCTTCCTACGAGCAGTACTTC	CASTPNRGSSYEQYF
TRBJ1-1	NA	TRBD1	TRBV5-4	TGTGCCAGCAGCTTGGTTCCTTCGGGACAGGGGAACACTGAAGCTTTCTTT	CASSLVPSGQGNTEAFF
TRBJ2-5	NA	NA	TRBV5-1	TGCGCCAGCAGCTTGACCTCCCCCCAAGAGACCCAGTACTTC	CASSLTSPQETQYF
TRBJ1-2	NA	NA	TRBV12-3/TRBV12-4	TGTGCCAGCGGGGCCTCAAACTATGGCTACACCTTC	CASGASNYGYTF
TRBJ2-3	NA	NA	TRBV7-3	TGTGCCAGCAGCTTAACCGGCGGCCTTAGCACAGATACGCAGTATTTT	CASSLTGGLSTDTQYF
TRBJ2-1	NA	NA	TRBV11-1	TGTGCCAGCACCCCTGACCGCGGAAGCTCCTACAATGAGCAGTTCTTC	CASTPDRGSSYNEQFF
TRBJ1-1	NA	NA	TRBV12-3/TRBV12-4	TGTGCCAGCAGAGGCGGGGTCCGGATGAACACTGAAGCTTTCTTT	CASRGGVRMNTEAFF
TRBJ2-3	NA	NA	TRBV6-2/TRBV6-3	TGTGCCAGCAGTTACTCGTCGGGGACCGGGGGACTCTACGGTGATACGCAGTATTTT	CASSYSSGTGGLYGDTQYF
TRBJ1-3	NA	NA	TRBV10-3	TGTGCCATCAGTGGGGGTGACGGGCCTTCTGGAAACACCATATATTTT	CAISGGDGPSGNTIYF
TRBJ2-5	NA	NA	TRBV10-2	TGCGCCAGCAGTGAGTCGCGCAGCACGGGTCCCGGGACACACCAAGAGACCCAGTACTTC	CASSESRSTGPGTHQETQYF
TRBJ2-2	NA	NA	TRBV14	TGTGCCAGCAGCCAAGATAAAAGACTTCACCCCGGGGAGCTGTTTTTT	CASSQDKRLHPGELFF
TRBJ2-2	NA	NA	TRBV21-1	TGTGCCAGCACCTCATATAGGGCACAGGGAGGCACCGGGGAGCTGTTTTTT	CASTSYRAQGGTGELFF
TRBJ2-1	NA	NA	TRBV7-3	TGTGCCAGCAGCTTAACGAACGGGGTCGAGCAGTTCTTC	CASSLTNGVEQFF
TRBJ2-1	NA	TRBD1	TRBV4-1	TGCGCCAGCAGCCACCGACAGGGGGCTTACAATGAGCAGTTCTTC	CASSHRQGAYNEQFF
TRBJ2-1	NA	NA	TRBV6-5	TGTGCCAGCAGTTACCCGAGTAAGGAGCAGTTCTTC	CASSYPSKEQFF